This T cell receptor beta chain was found in a study of T-cell memory formation after mild COVID-19. In this sample, this clonotype turned up a few times. V was pared by 7 bases and J by 8 bases, with 15 bases of the junction left unmatched. CDR3 length: 17 amino acids. A single record per CDR3 protein comes from TCRdb applying MiXCR to the 5' RACE reads. The sample carries 400,000 to 550,000 distinct CDR3 sequences, 20% to 25% recorded once. The chain joins TRBV12-3 or TRBV12-4 to TRBJ1-4, with 11 bases aligning to TRBD1. The specimen was PBMCs or a T cell subset sorted from them (not recorded which). The TCR was taken from an adult woman who had mild COVID-19 (a few samples of this study predate the infection). Cell type and time point are not known. The CDR3 region has the DNA TGTGCCAGCACCCCCGGGACAGGGGGTGTGGGTTGGGAAAAACTGTTTTTT. Its translation is CASTPGTGGVGWEKLFF.